This T cell receptor beta chain was recorded in a study of molecular identifiers for immune sequencing clone quantification. CDR1 is MNHEY, CDR2 SVGAGI, per germline. The CDR3 loop spans 15 amino acids. TCRdb analysed the PCR reads with MiXCR anew, one entry per CDR3 protein. The sample shows over 85,000 distinct CDR3 sequences, about 23% of them seen only once. About this clonotype itself: One end of the junction is discordant with germline, which a read error may explain.

Sample: naive CD8+ T cells from blood, with Jurkat cell RNA spiked in. Subset given: FACS-sorted CD8+CD4-CCR7+CD45RA+ naive T cells. The TCR originated in a human donor in good health. Some libraries in this study had Jurkat cell RNA spiked in. The rearrangement links TRBV6-5 to TRBJ1-1; a weak D match, TRBD1 (5 bases). As DNA, the CDR3 is TGTGCCAGCAGTTACTCCTTATGGGGGAACGCTGAAGCTTTCTTT. Its translation is CASSYSLWGNAEAFF.